The 27 T cell receptor beta chains listed next were all sequenced from one sample in a study of blood T cell repertoires in COVID-19. Profiled with immunoSEQ multiplex PCR; TCRdb holds only in-frame clones, not every one. The sample has 300,000 to 350,000 clones; 89% are singletons. Sequencing was done on a sample of peripheral blood. Receptors originate from a woman aged 60-75 years with COVID-19, enrolled during active disease.

This clone appeared once. The rearrangement uses TRBV5-4 and TRBJ1-2; unclear D gene. V lost 4 bases and J lost 3, with 13 bases in between. CDR1 SGHNT and CDR2 YYREEE come from the germline V gene (reference sequence). CDR3 length equals 14 residues. The CDR3 loop reads CASSPAGLHYGYTF. In DNA, the CDR3 is TGTGCCAGCAGCCCGGCAGGCCTACACTATGGCTACACCTTC.

DNA for the CDR3: TGTGCCAGCAGCCTTCAGGGGGCGATACAAAACACTGAAGCTTTCTTT. Encoded protein: CASSLQGAIQNTEAFF. V gene TRBV7-3 combines with J gene TRBJ1-1; 8 positions match TRBD1. Germline values: CDR1 SGHTA, CDR2 FQGTGA. With V trimmed by 5 bases and J by 2 bases, 10 bases remained unmatched. The CDR3 sequence is 16 residues long.

The chain has TRBV3-1 (or the pseudogene TRBV3-2) and TRBJ1-5; the D gene is possibly TRBD1 (6 bases). The CDR3 loop spans 14 amino acids. Trimming took off 2 bases at V and 4 bases at J, with 9 bases between the two ends. Germline V gene sequence: CDR1 LGHDT, CDR2 YNNKEL (reference sequence). CDR3 in DNA: TGTGCCAGCAGCCAATTGGGGACAAATCAGCCCCAGCATTTT. Its protein is CASSQLGTNQPQHF.

In this sample, this clone turned up many times. V is TRBV9 and J is TRBJ2-7; TRBD2 aligns across 7 bases. Per the germline V gene, CDR1 is SGDLS and CDR2 is YYNGEE. The CDR3 is made up of 14 amino acids. After removal of 4 bases from V and 0 bases from J, the junction contained 4 bases not matched to a gene. In DNA, the CDR3 is TGTGCCAGCAGCCCCATAGCGGGCTCCTACGAGCAGTACTTC. It yields the protein CASSPIAGSYEQYF.

This rearrangement joins TRBV29-1 to TRBJ2-5; perhaps TRBD2 as D (7 bases). Germline V gene sequence: CDR1 SQVTM, CDR2 ANQGSEA. The CDR3 totals 12 residues. Trimming removed 6 bases from V and 5 bases from J, with 13 bases in between. The CDR3: CSVKGGYETQYF. Here the CDR3 DNA reads TGCAGCGTAAAGGGGGGGTACGAGACCCAGTACTTC.

The chain links TRBV7-8 to TRBJ2-3; 12 nucleotides match TRBD2. Per the germline V gene, CDR1 is SGHVS and CDR2 is FQNEAQ. J was trimmed by 0 bases and V by 5 bases; bases with no gene match: 9. The CDR3 runs to 18 residues. CDR3 region: CASSRTGTSGRSTDTQYF. The CDR3 DNA is TGTGCCAGCAGCAGAACCGGGACTAGCGGGCGGAGCACAGATACGCAGTATTTT.

This chain uses TRBV2 with TRBJ2-3, with D perhaps TRBD2 (6 bases). The V and J ends lost 1 base and 1 base respectively, with 9 bases between them. CDR1 is SNHLY, CDR2 FYNNEI, per germline. The length of the CDR3 is 15 residues. The DNA of the CDR3 is TGTGCCAGCAGTGAAGTGGGGGGTGGCACAGATACGCAGTATTTT. As protein: CASSEVGGGTDTQYF.

V and J are TRBV6-1 and TRBJ2-7, with 10 bases identical to TRBD2. Per germline, CDR1 MNHNS and CDR2 SASEGT. After removal of 0 bases from V and 0 bases from J, the junction contained 5 bases not matched to a gene. The CDR3 loop spans 17 amino acids. The chain's CDR3 is CASSEALGLALSYEQYF. CDR3 coding DNA: TGTGCCAGCAGTGAAGCCTTGGGACTAGCGCTCTCCTACGAGCAGTACTTC.

The V call is TRBV6-2 or TRBV6-3, the J call TRBJ1-1, with 9 bases fitting TRBD1. The CDR3 is made up of 15 amino acids. Germline V CDR1 and CDR2: MNHEY, SVGEGT. The J segment lost 10 bases and the V segment lost 6 bases, leaving 15 bases of the junction unmatched. The CDR3 loop is CASSRPGDRVSVAFF. The CDR3 nucleotides are TGTGCCAGCAGCCGTCCGGGGGACAGGGTGTCGGTAGCTTTCTTT.

J is TRBJ2-3 and V is TRBV7-3; TRBD2 matches 7 bases. This CDR3 comprises 14 residues. Looked up from germline, CDR1 is SGHTA and CDR2 is FQGTGA. V shed 3 bases, J shed 1 base, and the junction held 1 base outside the gene matches. CDR3 protein: CASSFSGRTDTQYF. Here the CDR3 DNA reads TGTGCCAGCAGCTTTAGCGGGCGCACAGATACGCAGTATTTT.

This rearrangement joins TRBV7-6 to TRBJ2-3, with 11 bases that match TRBD1. This CDR3 spans 15 amino acids. Trimming removed 2 bases from V and 6 bases from J; junction bases left unmatched: 4. Germline V CDR1 and CDR2: SGHVS, FNYEAQ. The CDR3: CASSLRTGGLDTQYF. As DNA, the CDR3 is TGTGCCAGCAGCTTAAGGACAGGGGGCTTGGATACGCAGTATTTT.

In DNA, the CDR3 is TGTGCCAGCAGCTTGGGGAACGGGGGGGTATCAGATACGCAGTATTTT. Its translation: CASSLGNGGVSDTQYF. This chain uses TRBV13 with TRBJ2-3, with 8 bases identical to TRBD2. The ends lost 3 bases at V and 4 bases at J; junction bases unmatched: 9. The germline gives CDR1 PRHDT, CDR2 FYEKMQ (reference sequence). This CDR3 has 16 amino acids. The full variable domain, with the rest looked up from reference TRBV13 and TRBJ2-3, is AAGVIQSPRHLIKEKRETATLKCYPIPRHDTVYWYQQGPGQDPQFLISFYEKMQSDKGSIPDRFSAQQFSDYHSELNMSSLELGDSALYFCASSLGNGGVSDTQYFGPGTRLTVL.

The V and J genes are TRBV19 and TRBJ1-5; TRBD1 agrees at 9 bases. Germline CDR1 is LNHDA and CDR2 is SQIVND (reference sequence). Unmatched junction bases numbered 12, after V lost 5 bases and J lost 1 base. This CDR3 has 18 residues. CDR3 in DNA: TGTGCCAGTAGTCCGGGGGACAGGGCGACCTACAGCAATCAGCCCCAGCATTTT. Its translation: CASSPGDRATYSNQPQHF.

The V and J genes are TRBV11-2 and TRBJ1-1; 11 bases match TRBD1. V gave up 2 bases and J gave up 3 bases; unmatched junction bases: 8. The V gene's germline CDR1 is SGHAT and CDR2 FQNNGV. The CDR3 extends over 17 amino acids. In DNA form, the CDR3 reads TGTGCCAGCAGCTTAAAACTGGGGGGACAGGGGGACACTGAAGCTTTCTTT. Amino acids: CASSLKLGGQGDTEAFF.

V and J are TRBV7-9 and TRBJ1-3; 7 bases match TRBD1. CDR1 and CDR2 (germline): SEHNR, FQNEAQ (reference sequence). After removal of 5 bases from V and 3 bases from J, the junction contained 7 bases not matched to a gene. The CDR3 totals 15 residues. The CDR3 coding sequence is TGTGCCAGCAGCCCAGGGACAGTGGGTGGAAACACCATATATTTT. Amino acids: CASSPGTVGGNTIYF.

The chain combines TRBV13 with TRBJ1-2, with 10 bases that match TRBD1. Trimming removed 4 bases from V and 7 bases from J; junction bases left unmatched: 9. This CDR3 has 15 amino acids. Germline lookup yields CDR1 PRHDT and CDR2 FYEKMQ (reference sequence). The CDR3 DNA reads TGTGCCAGCAGCTCAAAGACAGGGGGCAGAAGTGGCTACACCTTC. Residues: CASSSKTGGRSGYTF.

This chain uses TRBV9 with TRBJ2-2; TRBD2 agrees at 8 bases. V trimming: 5 bases; J trimming: 7 bases; junction bases outside the gene matches: 13. In germline, CDR1 is SGDLS, CDR2 YYNGEE. The CDR3 is 16 amino acids. In DNA, the CDR3 is TGTGCCAGCAGTTTCTTACCCGGGGGGGCATACGGGGAGCTGTTTTTT. This codes for CASSFLPGGAYGELFF.

The V call is TRBV6-2 or TRBV6-3, the J call TRBJ2-3, with 7 bases fitting TRBD1. The trim removed 3 bases at V and 0 bases at J, leaving 3 bases unmatched. CDR3 length equals 15 residues. CDR1 and CDR2 (germline): MNHEY, SVGEGT. CDR3 nucleotide sequence: TGTGCCAGCAGTTATTGGACAGGTAGCACAGATACGCAGTATTTT. As protein: CASSYWTGSTDTQYF.

V is TRBV7-9 and J is TRBJ1-4; possible D gene TRBD1, 6 bases. The germline gives CDR1 SEHNR, CDR2 FQNEAQ (reference sequence). The CDR3 contains 16 residues. Trimming pared 6 bases from V and 3 bases from J, leaving 17 bases between. In nucleotides, the CDR3 is TGTGCCAGCAGTCCCTCAGGGGCCCAAGCTAATGAAAAACTGTTTTTT. Translated, it gives CASSPSGAQANEKLFF.

The table lists this clone with a few counts. The chain is built from TRBV11-3 and TRBJ2-2, with D tentatively TRBD1 (6 bases). The V gene lost 1 base and the J gene lost 6 bases, with 9 bases spanning the gap. The germline V gene encodes CDR1 SGHNT and CDR2 YENEEA. CDR3 size: 14 residues. The CDR3 nucleotides read TGTGCCAGCAGCTTAGCAGGGGTTCCCGGGGAGCTGTTTTTT. Amino acid sequence: CASSLAGVPGELFF.

The genes are TRBV7-2 and TRBJ1-1; unclear D gene. CDR1 is SGHTA and CDR2 is FQGNSA in the germline V gene. This CDR3 has 14 residues. Trimming shortened V by 5 bases and J by 1 base, and 11 bases separated the two germline ends. This CDR3 reads CASSLSPGNTEAFF. In DNA form, the CDR3 reads TGTGCCAGCAGCCTAAGCCCCGGGAACACTGAAGCTTTCTTT. The complete variable domain, with remaining parts taken from reference TRBV7-2 and TRBJ1-1, reads GAGVSQSPSNKVTEKGKDVELRCDPISGHTALYWYRQSLGQGLEFLIYFQGNSAPDKSGLPSDRFSAERTGGSVSTLTIQRTQQEDSAVYLCASSLSPGNTEAFFGQGTRLTVV.

The V call is TRBV7-3, the J call TRBJ2-2, with a weak D call TRBD2 (6 bases). V dropped 4 bases and J dropped 6 bases, with 12 bases sitting between them. This CDR3 contains 14 residues. Germline CDR1 and CDR2: SGHTA and FQGTGA. CDR3 in amino acids: CASSSPGDSGELFF. The CDR3 region has the DNA TGTGCCAGCAGCTCCCCGGGGGACTCCGGGGAGCTGTTTTTT.

The gene calls are TRBV14 and TRBJ1-2; 7 nucleotides line up with TRBD1. The germline CDR1 and CDR2 sequences are SGHDN and FVKESK. The J segment lost 7 bases and the V segment lost 4 bases, leaving 6 bases of the junction unmatched. CDR3 length: 13 amino acids. In nucleotides, the CDR3 is TGTGCCAGCAGCCTCGACAGGGCGGTTGGCTACACCTTC. This encodes CASSLDRAVGYTF.

The chain is built from TRBV6-2 or TRBV6-3 and TRBJ1-2; D remains unclear. The length of the CDR3 is 15 residues. Germline-derived CDR1 and CDR2 are MNHEY and SVGEGT. The V end lost 2 bases, the J end lost 4 bases, and 14 bases lay between the germline ends. CDR3 loop: CASSYGRGRSYGYTF. CDR3 in DNA: TGTGCCAGCAGTTACGGTAGAGGCCGTAGCTATGGCTACACCTTC.

This sequence joins TRBV7-9 and TRBJ1-1; no definite D call. The CDR3 is 13 amino acids. The V gene's germline CDR1 is SEHNR and CDR2 FQNEAQ (reference sequence). V lost 0 bases and J lost 3, with 5 bases in between. CDR3 amino acids: CASSLAWHTEAFF. In DNA form, the CDR3 reads TGTGCCAGCAGCTTAGCTTGGCACACTGAAGCTTTCTTT. Using reference TRBV7-9 and TRBJ1-1 for the parts outside the CDR3, the full variable domain is DTGVSQNPRHKITKRGQNVTFRCDPISEHNRLYWYRQTLGQGPEFLTYFQNEAQLEKSRLLSDRFSAERPKGSFSTLEIQRTEQGDSAMYLCASSLAWHTEAFFGQGTRLTVV.

The chain is built from TRBV7-6 and TRBJ2-2, with TRBD1 identical over 7 bases. With 5 bases clipped from V and 1 base from J, the junction kept 10 bases outside the gene matches. CDR3 size: 17 residues. Germline CDR1 reads SGHVS; CDR2 reads FNYEAQ. The CDR3 sequence is CASSAFGTAMNTGELFF. For the CDR3, the DNA is TGTGCCAGCAGCGCTTTTGGGACAGCTATGAACACCGGGGAGCTGTTTTTT.

To note about this clone: At the DNA level, this CDR3 is encoded by other sequences in the same sample as well. The rearrangement links TRBV3-1 (or the pseudogene TRBV3-2) to TRBJ2-7; D is uncertain. CDR1 LGHDT and CDR2 YNNKEL come from the germline V gene (reference sequence). The V end lost 1 base, the J end lost 3 bases, and 10 bases lay between the germline ends. The CDR3 sequence is 14 residues long. CDR3 sequence: CASSQGQQSYEQYF. CDR3 nucleotides: TGTGCCAGCAGCCAAGGCCAACAGAGCTACGAGCAGTACTTC.